This TCR beta chain was sequenced in a study of monozygotic twins with inflammatory bowel disease. TCRdb re-called the 5' RACE reads, yielding one record per CDR3 amino acid sequence without DNA. The sample is made up of approximately 330,000 distinct CDR3 sequences, and the top ten hold 2% to 2.5% of it. CDR3 length: 16 residues. Germline V gene lookup returns CDR1 SGHRS and CDR2 YFSETQ. Material: blood. The clonotype comes from a human donor with ulcerative colitis or Crohn's disease, or a healthy co-twin of an affected twin (not recorded which). The chain recombines TRBV5-1 with TRBJ2-3; TCRdb picks TRBD1, but there is no DNA to check that call. The CDR3 loop is CASSDLVGQNTDTQYF.